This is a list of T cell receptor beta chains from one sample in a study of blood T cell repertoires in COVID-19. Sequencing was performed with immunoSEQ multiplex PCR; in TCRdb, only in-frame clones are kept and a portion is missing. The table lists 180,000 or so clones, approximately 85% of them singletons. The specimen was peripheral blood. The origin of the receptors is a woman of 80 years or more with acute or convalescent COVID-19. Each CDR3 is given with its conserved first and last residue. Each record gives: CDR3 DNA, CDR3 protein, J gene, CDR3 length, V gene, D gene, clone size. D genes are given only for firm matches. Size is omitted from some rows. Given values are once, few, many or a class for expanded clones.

DNA: TGCGCCAGCAGCCAAGAGGCCAGGGGTTTTGGAAACACCATATATTTT
CDR3: CASSQEARGFGNTIYF
J: TRBJ1-3
length: 16
V: TRBV4-3
D: NA
size: NA

DNA: TGCGCCAGCAGCCCCGGGGATAGGGATAATGAAAAACTGTTTTTT
CDR3: CASSPGDRDNEKLFF
J: TRBJ1-4
length: 15
V: TRBV4-3
D: NA
size: NA

DNA: TGTGCCAGCAGCTTATCGCTAGCGGGAGGGCCCGGGGAGCTGTTTTTT
CDR3: CASSLSLAGGPGELFF
J: TRBJ2-2
length: 16
V: TRBV7-3
D: TRBD2
size: NA

DNA: TGTGCCAGCAGCTGGGGGCCAGATCAGCCCCAGCATTTT
CDR3: CASSWGPDQPQHF
J: TRBJ1-5
length: 13
V: TRBV6-5
D: NA
size: NA

DNA: TGTGCCAGCAGCTTAGGGGGCCGTCCAGAGACCCAGTACTTC
CDR3: CASSLGGRPETQYF
J: TRBJ2-5
length: 14
V: TRBV7-2
D: NA
size: NA

DNA: TGTGCCAGCAGCCTCCGACAGGGTAGGTTGGGTGAGCAGTTCTTC
CDR3: CASSLRQGRLGEQFF
J: TRBJ2-1
length: 15
V: TRBV7-9
D: TRBD1
size: few

DNA: TGTGCCAGCTGGCACTTGGGGAGGGGCACAGATACGCAGTATTTT
CDR3: CASWHLGRGTDTQYF
J: TRBJ2-3
length: 15
V: TRBV21-1
D: NA
size: NA

DNA: TGTGCCAGTAGTCAGTTCAGTGACACCTATGGCTACACCTTC
CDR3: CASSQFSDTYGYTF
J: TRBJ1-2
length: 14
V: TRBV19
D: NA
size: NA

DNA: TGTGCCAGCAGCGTACCGGGACAGCCACCCTACGAGCAGTACTTC
CDR3: CASSVPGQPPYEQYF
J: TRBJ2-7
length: 15
V: TRBV11-2
D: TRBD1
size: NA

DNA: TGTGCCAGCAGCTTAACAGCCAACACTGAAGCTTTCTTT
CDR3: CASSLTANTEAFF
J: TRBJ1-1
length: 13
V: TRBV7-3
D: NA
size: NA

DNA: TGTGCCAGCAGTCCCTTCCTGGAGTCCTACGAGCAGTACTTC
CDR3: CASSPFLESYEQYF
J: TRBJ2-7
length: 14
V: TRBV27
D: NA
size: NA

DNA: TGTGCCAGCAGAATCACAGCCGAGGGCGAGCAGTACTTC
CDR3: CASRITAEGEQYF
J: TRBJ2-7
length: 13
V: TRBV6-5
D: NA
size: NA

DNA: TGCAGTGCTAGTTCTTTCCAGGGGGGCAGAGAGACCCAGTACTTC
CDR3: CSASSFQGGRETQYF
J: TRBJ2-5
length: 15
V: TRBV20-1
D: NA
size: NA

DNA: TGTGCCAGCAGCGGACAGGGGATGGGCAATCAGCCCCAGCATTTT
CDR3: CASSGQGMGNQPQHF
J: TRBJ1-5
length: 15
V: TRBV2
D: TRBD1
size: NA

DNA: TGTGCCAGCAGCCTCGGGACAACTTTCCTTCGCACGGAGGAGACCCAGTACTTC
CDR3: CASSLGTTFLRTEETQYF
J: TRBJ2-5
length: 18
V: TRBV7-2
D: NA
size: NA

DNA: TGCGCCAGCAGCCAGGCTACCCTCACCGGGGGGGATACGCAGTATTTT
CDR3: CASSQATLTGGDTQYF
J: TRBJ2-3
length: 16
V: TRBV4-1
D: TRBD2
size: few

DNA: TGTGCCAGCAGTATCGGACTAGCGGGGCCCACAGATACGCAGTATTTT
CDR3: CASSIGLAGPTDTQYF
J: TRBJ2-3
length: 16
V: TRBV27
D: TRBD2
size: NA

DNA: TGTGCCAGCAGCCTCTATCAGGGCCGTAACTATGGCTACACCTTC
CDR3: CASSLYQGRNYGYTF
J: TRBJ1-2
length: 15
V: TRBV7-2
D: NA
size: NA

DNA: TGCGCCAGCAGCTTGTGGTCGCGTGAAGGGGGCGTTGGGGTTTCGTCCTACGAGCAGTACTTC
CDR3: CASSLWSREGGVGVSSYEQYF
J: TRBJ2-7
length: 21
V: TRBV5-1
D: TRBD1
size: NA

DNA: TGCGCCAGCAGTGAGTCGGGCAGGGGCACTGAAGCTTTCTTT
CDR3: CASSESGRGTEAFF
J: TRBJ1-1
length: 14
V: TRBV10-1
D: NA
size: few

DNA: TGTGCCAGAAGCGCTTGGGGCCAGACGACTGAAGCTTTCTTT
CDR3: CARSAWGQTTEAFF
J: TRBJ1-1
length: 14
V: TRBV5-3
D: NA
size: NA

DNA: TGTGCCAGCAGCTCCTTAACGGGTCTGAACCGAGGAAACACCATATATTTT
CDR3: CASSSLTGLNRGNTIYF
J: TRBJ1-3
length: 17
V: TRBV9
D: NA
size: few

DNA: TGTGCCAGCAGCCGGGGGGACAGGGTCGGGGCAGATACGCAGTATTTT
CDR3: CASSRGDRVGADTQYF
J: TRBJ2-3
length: 16
V: TRBV11-3
D: TRBD1
size: once

DNA: TGCAGCGCAAGAACAGGGAACACTGAAGCTTTCTTT
CDR3: CSARTGNTEAFF
J: TRBJ1-1
length: 12
V: TRBV29-1
D: NA
size: NA

DNA: TGTGCCAGCAGAACCGGGACTACGGAGACCCAGTACTTC
CDR3: CASRTGTTETQYF
J: TRBJ2-5
length: 13
V: TRBV12-3/TRBV12-4
D: TRBD2
size: NA

DNA: TGCGCCAGCAGCTTGGGCACTTTCGGGACTAATGAAAAACTGTTTTTT
CDR3: CASSLGTFGTNEKLFF
J: TRBJ1-4
length: 16
V: TRBV5-1
D: NA
size: NA

DNA: TGTGCCAGCAGCTTGGGATTTGGGACAGGGGGCTATGGCTACACCTTC
CDR3: CASSLGFGTGGYGYTF
J: TRBJ1-2
length: 16
V: TRBV5-6
D: TRBD1
size: NA

DNA: TGTGCCAGCAGTTTATTGTCCGTCGGGGGGCTAGACTATGGCTACACCTTC
CDR3: CASSLLSVGGLDYGYTF
J: TRBJ1-2
length: 17
V: TRBV27
D: NA
size: few

DNA: TGCGCCAGCAGCTCCGGGACAGCGAACACCGGGGAGCTGTTTTTT
CDR3: CASSSGTANTGELFF
J: TRBJ2-2
length: 15
V: TRBV5-1
D: TRBD1
size: once

DNA: TGCGCCAGCAGCGGGGGACAGGGGGTTACCTATGGCTACACCTTC
CDR3: CASSGGQGVTYGYTF
J: TRBJ1-2
length: 15
V: TRBV5-1
D: TRBD1
size: NA

DNA: TGTGCCAGCAATCCGGGACACACTAACACCGGGGAGCTGTTTTTT
CDR3: CASNPGHTNTGELFF
J: TRBJ2-2
length: 15
V: TRBV19
D: NA
size: NA

DNA: TGCGCCAGCAGCCCGGGACAGGGATACAATGAGCAGTTCTTC
CDR3: CASSPGQGYNEQFF
J: TRBJ2-1
length: 14
V: TRBV5-1
D: TRBD1
size: NA

DNA: TGCGCCAGCAGCTTTAACGGGCGGGCGGAGCTGTTTTTT
CDR3: CASSFNGRAELFF
J: TRBJ2-2
length: 13
V: TRBV5-1
D: NA
size: NA

DNA: TGTGCCAGCAGATCCTACACCGGGGAGCTGTTTTTT
CDR3: CASRSYTGELFF
J: TRBJ2-2
length: 12
V: TRBV2
D: NA
size: NA

DNA: TGCGCCAGCAGTGGTCAAGACTCGGTCGTTCGAGCCGAGCAGTACTTC
CDR3: CASSGQDSVVRAEQYF
J: TRBJ2-7
length: 16
V: TRBV10-1
D: NA
size: NA

DNA: TGCAGCGGCCGGACTAGCGGGAGCAATGAGCAGTTCTTC
CDR3: CSGRTSGSNEQFF
J: TRBJ2-1
length: 13
V: TRBV29-1
D: TRBD2
size: few